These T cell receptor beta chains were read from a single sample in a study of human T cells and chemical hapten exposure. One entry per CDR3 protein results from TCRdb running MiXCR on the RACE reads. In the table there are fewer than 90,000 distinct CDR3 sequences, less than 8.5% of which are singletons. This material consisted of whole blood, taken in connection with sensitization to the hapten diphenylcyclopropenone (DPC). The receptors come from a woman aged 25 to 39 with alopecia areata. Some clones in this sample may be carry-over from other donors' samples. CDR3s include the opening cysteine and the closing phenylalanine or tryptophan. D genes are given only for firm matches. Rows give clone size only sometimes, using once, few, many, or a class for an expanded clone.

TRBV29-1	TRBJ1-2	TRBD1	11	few	CSVDRDYGYTF	TGCAGCGTAGACAGGGACTATGGCTACACCTTC
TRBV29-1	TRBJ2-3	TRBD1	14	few	CSVTKEGATDTQYF	TGCAGCGTTACAAAAGAGGGGGCCACAGATACGCAGTATTTT
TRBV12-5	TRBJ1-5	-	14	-	CASKGELGSQPQHF	TGTGCTAGTAAGGGTGAGTTGGGTAGTCAGCCCCAGCATTTT
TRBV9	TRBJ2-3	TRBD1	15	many	CASSEQGAPVDTQYF	TGTGCCAGCAGCGAACAGGGGGCGCCGGTAGATACGCAGTATTTT
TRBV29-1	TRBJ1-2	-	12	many	CSVSRSNYGYTF	TGCAGCGTCAGCCGGTCTAACTATGGCTACACCTTC
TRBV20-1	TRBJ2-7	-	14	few	CSARPPGFTYEQYF	TGCAGTGCCCGACCCCCGGGGTTCACCTACGAGCAGTACTTC
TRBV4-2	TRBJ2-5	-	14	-	CASSQQTGGETQYF	TGTGCCAGCAGCCAACAAACCGGGGGAGAGACCCAGTACTTC
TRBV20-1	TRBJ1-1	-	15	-	CSALDKTTGNTEAFF	TGCAGTGCTCTAGATAAAACGACGGGGAACACTGAAGCTTTCTTT
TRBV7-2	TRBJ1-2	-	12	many	CASSRDSSGYTF	TGTGCCAGCAGCAGAGACAGTTCTGGCTACACCTTC
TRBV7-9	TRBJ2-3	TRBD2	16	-	CAVPGGLRALPDTQYF	TGTGCCGTACCGGGGGGGCTCCGGGCCCTTCCAGATACGCAGTATTTT
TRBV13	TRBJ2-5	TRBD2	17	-	CASSLGLAGGPVETQYF	TGTGCCAGCAGCTTGGGACTAGCGGGGGGGCCCGTAGAGACCCAGTACTTC
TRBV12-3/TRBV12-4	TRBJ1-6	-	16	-	CASSAGPSSYNSPLHF	TGTGCCAGCAGTGCCGGGCCGAGCTCCTATAATTCACCCCTCCACTTT
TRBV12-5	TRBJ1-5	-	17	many	CASALDGRRGGNQPQHF	TGTGCTAGTGCCCTGGATGGCAGGCGGGGGGGCAATCAGCCCCAGCATTTT
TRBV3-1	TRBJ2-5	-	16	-	CASSPGRRTSQETQYF	TGTGCCAGCAGCCCGGGCAGGCGTACAAGTCAAGAGACCCAGTACTTC
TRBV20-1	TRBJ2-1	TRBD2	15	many	CSARPTSGGASEQFF	TGCAGTGCTAGACCTACTAGCGGGGGGGCCAGTGAGCAGTTCTTC
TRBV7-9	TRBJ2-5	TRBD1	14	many	CASSRDRAQETQYF	TGTGCCAGCAGTCGGGACAGGGCTCAAGAGACCCAGTACTTC
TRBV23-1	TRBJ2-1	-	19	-	CASSQYRALARGIANEQFF	TGCGCCAGCAGTCAATACAGGGCTTTGGCAAGGGGGATCGCAAATGAGCAGTTCTTC
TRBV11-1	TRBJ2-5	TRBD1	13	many	CASSGGSQGAQYF	TGTGCCAGCAGCGGAGGGTCACAGGGGGCCCAGTACTTC
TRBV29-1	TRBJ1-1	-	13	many	CSSIRGADTEAFF	TGCAGCAGTATCCGGGGCGCGGACACTGAAGCTTTCTTT
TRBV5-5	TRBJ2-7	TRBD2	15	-	CASSWIAGGGYEQYF	TGTGCCAGCAGCTGGATTGCGGGGGGGGGGTACGAGCAGTACTTC
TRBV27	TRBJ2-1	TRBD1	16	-	CASKHDREVNYNEQFF	TGTGCCAGCAAACACGACAGGGAAGTAAACTACAATGAGCAGTTCTTC
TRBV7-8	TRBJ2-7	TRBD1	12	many	CASSRTGDEQYF	TGTGCCAGCAGCCGGACAGGGGACGAGCAGTACTTC
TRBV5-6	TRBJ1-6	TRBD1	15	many	CASSFFRTGDSPLHF	TGTGCCAGCAGCTTCTTCAGGACAGGAGATTCACCCCTCCACTTT
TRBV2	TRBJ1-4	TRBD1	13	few	CASSETGREKLFF	TGTGCCAGCAGTGAGACAGGGAGGGAAAAACTGTTTTTT
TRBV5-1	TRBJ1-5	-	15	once	CDSSLALRSDQPQHF	TGCGACAGCAGCTTGGCCTTAAGGTCCGATCAGCCCCAGCATTTT
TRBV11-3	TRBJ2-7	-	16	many	CASSLRVRATLYEQYF	TGTGCCAGCAGCTTACGCGTCAGGGCGACCTTATACGAGCAGTACTTC
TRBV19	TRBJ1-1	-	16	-	CASTPSALLMNTEAFF	TGTGCCAGTACCCCCAGCGCGCTCCTTATGAACACTGAAGCTTTCTTT
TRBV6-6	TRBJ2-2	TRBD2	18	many	CASSYPFQRGANTGELFF	TGTGCCAGCAGTTACCCTTTCCAGCGGGGGGCGAACACCGGGGAGCTGTTTTTT
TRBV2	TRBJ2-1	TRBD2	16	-	CASFPGLGVAGNEQFF	TGTGCTAGTTTTCCGGGACTAGGGGTGGCCGGCAATGAGCAGTTCTTC